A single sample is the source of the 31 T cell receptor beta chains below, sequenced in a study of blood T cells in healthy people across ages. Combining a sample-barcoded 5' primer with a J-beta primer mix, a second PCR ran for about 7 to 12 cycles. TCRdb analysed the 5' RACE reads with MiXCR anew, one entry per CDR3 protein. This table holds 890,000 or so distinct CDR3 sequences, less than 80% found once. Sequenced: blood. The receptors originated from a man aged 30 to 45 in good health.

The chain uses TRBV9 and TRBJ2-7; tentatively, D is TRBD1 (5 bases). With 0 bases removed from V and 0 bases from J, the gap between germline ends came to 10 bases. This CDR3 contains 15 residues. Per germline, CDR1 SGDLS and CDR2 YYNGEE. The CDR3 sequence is CASSVGGDSSYEQYF. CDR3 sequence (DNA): TGTGCCAGCAGCGTAGGTGGAGACAGCTCCTACGAGCAGTACTTC.

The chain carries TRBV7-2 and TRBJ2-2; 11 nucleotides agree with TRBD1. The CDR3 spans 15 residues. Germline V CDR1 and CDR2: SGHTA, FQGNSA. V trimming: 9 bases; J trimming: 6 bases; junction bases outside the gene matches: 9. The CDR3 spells CASLRTGGSAGELFF. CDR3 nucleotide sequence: TGTGCCAGTCTCAGGACAGGGGGCTCGGCCGGGGAGCTGTTTTTT. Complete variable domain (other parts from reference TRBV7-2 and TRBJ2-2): GAGVSQSPSNKVTEKGKDVELRCDPISGHTALYWYRQSLGQGLEFLIYFQGNSAPDKSGLPSDRFSAERTGGSVSTLTIQRTQQEDSAVYLCASLRTGGSAGELFFGEGSRLTVL.

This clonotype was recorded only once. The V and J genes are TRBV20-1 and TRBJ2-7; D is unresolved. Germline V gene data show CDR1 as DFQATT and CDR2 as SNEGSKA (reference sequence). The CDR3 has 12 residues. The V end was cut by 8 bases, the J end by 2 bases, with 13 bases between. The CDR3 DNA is TGCAGTAAGTCCGAAAATACCTACGAGCAGTACTTC. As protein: CSKSENTYEQYF.

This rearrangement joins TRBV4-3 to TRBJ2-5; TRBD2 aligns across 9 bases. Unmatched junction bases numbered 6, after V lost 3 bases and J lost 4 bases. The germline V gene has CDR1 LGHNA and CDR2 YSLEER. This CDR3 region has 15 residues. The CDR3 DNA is TGCGCCAGCAGCCATGCGGGGGGGGCCGGAGAGACCCAGTACTTC. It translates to CASSHAGGAGETQYF.

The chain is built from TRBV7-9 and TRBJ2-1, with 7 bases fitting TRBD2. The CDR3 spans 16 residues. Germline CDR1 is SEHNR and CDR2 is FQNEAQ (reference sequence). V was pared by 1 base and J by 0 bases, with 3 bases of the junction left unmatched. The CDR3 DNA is TGTGCCAGCAGCTTAGTCGGCGGGGGCTCCTACAATGAGCAGTTCTTC. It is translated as CASSLVGGGSYNEQFF.

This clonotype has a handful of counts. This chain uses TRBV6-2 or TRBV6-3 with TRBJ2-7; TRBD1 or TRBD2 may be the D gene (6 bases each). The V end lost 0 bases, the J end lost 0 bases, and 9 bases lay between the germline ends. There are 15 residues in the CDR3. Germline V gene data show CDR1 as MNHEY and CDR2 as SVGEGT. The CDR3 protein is CASSYSRGASYEQYF. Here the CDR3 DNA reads TGTGCCAGCAGTTACTCAAGGGGGGCCTCCTACGAGCAGTACTTC.

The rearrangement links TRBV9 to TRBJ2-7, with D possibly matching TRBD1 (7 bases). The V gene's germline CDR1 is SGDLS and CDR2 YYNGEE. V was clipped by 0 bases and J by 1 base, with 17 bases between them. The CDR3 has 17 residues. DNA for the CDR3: TGTGCCAGCAGCGTAGAGGACCCGGGGGACAGTTCCTACGAGCAGTACTTC. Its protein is CASSVEDPGDSSYEQYF. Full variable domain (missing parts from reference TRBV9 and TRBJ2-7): DSGVTQTPKHLITATGQRVTLRCSPRSGDLSVYWYQQSLDQGLQFLIQYYNGEERAKGNILERFSAQQFPDLHSELNLSSLELGDSALYFCASSVEDPGDSSYEQYFGPGTRLTVT.

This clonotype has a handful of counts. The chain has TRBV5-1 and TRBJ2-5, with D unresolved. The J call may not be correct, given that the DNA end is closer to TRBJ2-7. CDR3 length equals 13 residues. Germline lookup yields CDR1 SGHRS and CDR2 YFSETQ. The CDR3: CASSPEIPYEQYF. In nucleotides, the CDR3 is TGCGCCAGCAGCCCCGAAATACCCTACGAGCAGTACTTC.

The CDR3 region is CASSSLVARTEAFF. For the CDR3, the DNA is TGTGCCAGCAGCTCCCTTGTGGCCCGCACTGAAGCTTTCTTT. The chain recombines TRBV7-2 with TRBJ1-1; unclear D gene. The CDR3 is 14 residues long. V lost 4 bases and J 4 bases, leaving 13 bases between the germline ends. In germline, CDR1 is SGHTA, CDR2 FQGNSA.

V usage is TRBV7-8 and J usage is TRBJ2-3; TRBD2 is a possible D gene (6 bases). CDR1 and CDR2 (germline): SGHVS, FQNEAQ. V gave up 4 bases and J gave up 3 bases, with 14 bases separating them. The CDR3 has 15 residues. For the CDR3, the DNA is TGTGCCAGCAGCTCCAGACTAGAGCAGACAGATACGCAGTATTTT. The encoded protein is CASSSRLEQTDTQYF. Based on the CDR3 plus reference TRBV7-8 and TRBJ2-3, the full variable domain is GAGVSQSPRYKVAKRGQDVALRCDPISGHVSLFWYQQALGQGPEFLTYFQNEAQLDKSGLPSDRFFAERPEGSVSTLKIQRTQQEDSAVYLCASSSRLEQTDTQYFGPGTRLTVL.

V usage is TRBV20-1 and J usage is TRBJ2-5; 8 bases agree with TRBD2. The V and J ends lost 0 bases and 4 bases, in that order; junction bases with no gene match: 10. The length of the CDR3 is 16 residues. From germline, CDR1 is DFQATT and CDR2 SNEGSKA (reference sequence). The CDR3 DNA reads TGCAGTGCTAGAGACGAGGGACTAGGGTTAGGAGAGACCCAGTACTTC. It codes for CSARDEGLGLGETQYF.

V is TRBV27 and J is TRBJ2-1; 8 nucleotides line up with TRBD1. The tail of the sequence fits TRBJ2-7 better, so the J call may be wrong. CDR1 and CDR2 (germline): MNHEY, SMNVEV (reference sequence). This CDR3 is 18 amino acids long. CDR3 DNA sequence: TGTGCCAGCAGTTTATCCCCCGGCTGGGACAGGCCTACCTACGAGCAGTACTTC. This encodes CASSLSPGWDRPTYEQYF.

The CDR3 DNA reads TGTGCCAGCAGCCTAGGTGCGCGCACGGGAGTGGCCCAGTACTTC. Protein product: CASSLGARTGVAQYF. The rearrangement uses TRBV12-3 or TRBV12-4 and TRBJ2-5; D perhaps matches TRBD2 (6 bases). Trimming took off 6 bases at V and 9 bases at J, with 23 bases between the two ends. The CDR3 has 15 amino acids.

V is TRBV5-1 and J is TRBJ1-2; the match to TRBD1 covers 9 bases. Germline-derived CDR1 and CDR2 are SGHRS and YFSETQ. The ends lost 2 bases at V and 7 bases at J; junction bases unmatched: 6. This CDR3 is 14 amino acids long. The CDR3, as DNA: TGCGCCAGCAGCTTCGCCGGGACAGGGCCTGGCTACACCTTC. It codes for CASSFAGTGPGYTF.

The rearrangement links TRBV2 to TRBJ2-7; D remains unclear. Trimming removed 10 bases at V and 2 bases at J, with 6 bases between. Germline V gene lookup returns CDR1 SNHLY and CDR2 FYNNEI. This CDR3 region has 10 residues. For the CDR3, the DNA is TGTGCCAACAGCACCTACGAGCAGTACTTC. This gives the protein CANSTYEQYF.

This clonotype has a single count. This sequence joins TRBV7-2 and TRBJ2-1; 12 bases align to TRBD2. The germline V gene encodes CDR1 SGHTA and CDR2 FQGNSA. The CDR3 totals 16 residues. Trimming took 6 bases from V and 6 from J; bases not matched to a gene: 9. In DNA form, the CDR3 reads TGTGCCAGCAGACGCATCCTAGCGGGGGGGCGCAATGAGCAGTTCTTC. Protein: CASRRILAGGRNEQFF.

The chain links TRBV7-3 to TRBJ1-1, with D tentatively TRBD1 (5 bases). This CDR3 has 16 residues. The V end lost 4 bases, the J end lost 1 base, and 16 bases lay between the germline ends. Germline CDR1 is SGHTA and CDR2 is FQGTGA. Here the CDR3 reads CASSSGLAGGNTEAFF. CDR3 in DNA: TGTGCCAGCAGCTCGGGACTAGCGGGGGGGAACACTGAAGCTTTCTTT.

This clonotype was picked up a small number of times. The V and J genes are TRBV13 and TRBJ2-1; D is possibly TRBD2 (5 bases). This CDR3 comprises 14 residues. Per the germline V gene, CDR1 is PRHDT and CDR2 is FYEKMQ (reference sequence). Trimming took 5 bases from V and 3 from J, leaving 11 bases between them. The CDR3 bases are TGTGCCAGCAGCCCCCCAGCGGACTACAATGAGCAGTTCTTC. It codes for CASSPPADYNEQFF.

CDR3 nucleotide sequence: TGTGCCAGCAGCTTATTCGGACAGAGCTCCTACAATGAGCAGTTCTTC. It codes for CASSLFGQSSYNEQFF. The V gene is TRBV7-9, the J gene TRBJ2-1, with D maybe TRBD1 (6 bases). This CDR3 has 16 amino acids. Per germline, CDR1 SEHNR and CDR2 FQNEAQ (reference sequence). Trimming shortened V by 2 bases and J by 0 bases, and 11 bases separated the two germline ends. The full variable domain, completed using reference TRBV7-9 and TRBJ2-1, is DTGVSQNPRHKITKRGQNVTFRCDPISEHNRLYWYRQTLGQGPEFLTYFQNEAQLEKSRLLSDRFSAERPKGSFSTLEIQRTEQGDSAMYLCASSLFGQSSYNEQFFGPGTRLTVL.

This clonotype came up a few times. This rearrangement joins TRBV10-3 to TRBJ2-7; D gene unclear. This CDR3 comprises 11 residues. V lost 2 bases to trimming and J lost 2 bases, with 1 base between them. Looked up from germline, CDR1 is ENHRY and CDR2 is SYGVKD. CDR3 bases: TGTGCCATCAGTGAGACCTACGAGCAGTACTTC. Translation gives CAISETYEQYF.

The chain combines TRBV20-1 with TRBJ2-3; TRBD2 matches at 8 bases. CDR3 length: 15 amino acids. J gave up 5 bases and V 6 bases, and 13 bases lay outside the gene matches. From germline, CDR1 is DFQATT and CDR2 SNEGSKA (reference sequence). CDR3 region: CSAAFAGGLGDTQYF. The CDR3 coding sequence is TGCAGTGCCGCATTCGCGGGGGGCCTTGGAGATACGCAGTATTTT.

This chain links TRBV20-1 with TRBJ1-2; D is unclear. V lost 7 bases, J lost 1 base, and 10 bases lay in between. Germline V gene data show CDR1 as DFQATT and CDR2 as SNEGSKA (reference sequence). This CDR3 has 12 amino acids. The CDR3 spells CSVSLFNYGYTF. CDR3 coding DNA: TGCAGTGTGAGCCTATTTAACTATGGCTACACCTTC.

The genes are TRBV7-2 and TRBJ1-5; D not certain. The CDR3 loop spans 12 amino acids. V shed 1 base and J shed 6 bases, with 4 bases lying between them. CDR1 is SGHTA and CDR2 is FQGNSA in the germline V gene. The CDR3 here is CASSLGAQPQHF. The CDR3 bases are TGTGCCAGCAGCTTAGGAGCTCAGCCCCAGCATTTT.

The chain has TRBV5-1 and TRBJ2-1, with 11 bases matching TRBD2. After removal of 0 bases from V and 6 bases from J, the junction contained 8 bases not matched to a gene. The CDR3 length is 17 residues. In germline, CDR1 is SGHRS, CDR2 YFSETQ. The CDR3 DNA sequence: TGCGCCAGCAGCTTGGGAAATAGCGGGGGGGCCCTCAATGAGCAGTTCTTC. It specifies CASSLGNSGGALNEQFF. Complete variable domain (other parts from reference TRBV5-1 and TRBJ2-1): KAGVTQTPRYLIKTRGQQVTLSCSPISGHRSVSWYQQTPGQGLQFLFEYFSETQRNKGNFPGRFSGRQFSNSRSEMNVSTLELGDSALYLCASSLGNSGGALNEQFFGPGTRLTVL.

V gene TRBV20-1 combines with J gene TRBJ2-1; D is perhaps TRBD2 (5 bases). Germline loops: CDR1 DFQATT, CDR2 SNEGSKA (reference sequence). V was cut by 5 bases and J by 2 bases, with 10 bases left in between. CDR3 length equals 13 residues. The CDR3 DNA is TGCAGTGCTCAAAGCGGCCCCTACAATGAGCAGTTCTTC. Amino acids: CSAQSGPYNEQFF.

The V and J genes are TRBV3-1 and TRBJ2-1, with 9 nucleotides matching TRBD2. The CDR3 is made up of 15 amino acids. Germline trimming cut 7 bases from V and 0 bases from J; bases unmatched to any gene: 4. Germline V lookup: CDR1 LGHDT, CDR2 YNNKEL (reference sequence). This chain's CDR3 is CASTQTSGSYNEQFF. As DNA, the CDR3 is TGTGCCAGCACCCAGACTAGCGGCTCCTACAATGAGCAGTTCTTC.

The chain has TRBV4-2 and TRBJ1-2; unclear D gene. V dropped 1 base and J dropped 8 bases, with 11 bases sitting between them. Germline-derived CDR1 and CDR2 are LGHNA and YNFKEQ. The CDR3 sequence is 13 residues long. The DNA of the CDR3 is TGTGCCAGCAGCCAAGGGACGCTAATAGGCTACACCTTC. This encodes CASSQGTLIGYTF.

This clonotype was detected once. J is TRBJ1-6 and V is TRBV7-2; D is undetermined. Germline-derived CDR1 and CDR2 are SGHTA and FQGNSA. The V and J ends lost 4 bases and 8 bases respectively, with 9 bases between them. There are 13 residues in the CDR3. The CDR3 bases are TGTGCCAGCAGCTCACGGATTGATTCACCCCTCCACTTT. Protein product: CASSSRIDSPLHF.

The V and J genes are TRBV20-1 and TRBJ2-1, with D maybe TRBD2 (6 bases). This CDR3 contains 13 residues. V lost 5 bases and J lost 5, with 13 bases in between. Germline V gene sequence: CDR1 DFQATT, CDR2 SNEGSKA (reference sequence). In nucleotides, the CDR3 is TGCAGTGCTTTGACTAGGTACGACAATGAGCAGTTCTTC. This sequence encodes CSALTRYDNEQFF.

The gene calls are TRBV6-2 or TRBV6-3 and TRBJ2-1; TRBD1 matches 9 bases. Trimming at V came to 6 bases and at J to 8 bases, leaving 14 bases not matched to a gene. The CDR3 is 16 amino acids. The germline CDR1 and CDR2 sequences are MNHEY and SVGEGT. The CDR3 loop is CASSRSGTGPRDEQFF. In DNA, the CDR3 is TGTGCCAGCAGCCGCTCCGGGACAGGGCCTCGCGATGAGCAGTTCTTC.

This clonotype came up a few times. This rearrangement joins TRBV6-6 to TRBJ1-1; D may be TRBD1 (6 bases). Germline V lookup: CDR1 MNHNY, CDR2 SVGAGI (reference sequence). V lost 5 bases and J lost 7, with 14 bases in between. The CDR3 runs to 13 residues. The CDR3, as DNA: TGTGCCAGCAGTATGGGACAATTTAATGAAGCTTTCTTT. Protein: CASSMGQFNEAFF.